This T cell receptor beta chain derives from a study of blood T cell repertoires in COVID-19. The overall study: From the United States, Italy and Spain came samples of acute and convalescent COVID-19. Sample material is recorded as cDNA or gDNA derived from T cells, B-cell-depleted T cells, or PBMCs.

In the study's own analysis: Reference gene primer amplification yielded estimated nucleated cell counts. Only in-frame clones appear in the TCRdb table, and some are missing; sequencing was by immunoSEQ multiplex PCR. Clonal size and the V and J genes are those of that table, whereas D and trimming came from the DNA. Among more than 200,000 clones, roughly 90% were seen once, and the ten largest hold 3% to 4%. The CDR3 extends over 15 amino acids. Germline lookup yields CDR1 MNHEY and CDR2 SMNVEV (reference sequence). The V segment lost 6 bases and the J segment 7 bases; nucleotides outside the gene matches: 7. Cohort allocation depended upon clinical history that participants reported.

Sequenced sample: PBMCs or T cells enriched from blood (not recorded which). This sequence joins TRBV27 and TRBJ1-5; 12 bases are a match to TRBD1. The source of this sequence is a woman aged 30 to 39 with acute COVID-19. CDR3 residues: CASSLSGQGAQPQHF. For the CDR3, the DNA is TGTGCCAGCAGCCTTTCGGGACAGGGGGCCCAGCCCCAGCATTTT.